The 24 T cell receptor beta chains given below trace back to one sample, sequenced in a study of blood T cell repertoires in COVID-19. The assay was immunoSEQ multiplex PCR, and TCRdb's table has in-frame clones only and misses some. This table has 70,000 to 85,000 clones, about 80% appearing once. Sequencing used peripheral blood. Receptors were obtained from a human donor in a cohort sampled during active COVID-19.

The chain joins TRBV5-4 to TRBJ2-7, with TRBD2 matching over 7 bases. Germline assignment: CDR1 SGHNT and CDR2 YYREEE (reference sequence). The ends lost 4 bases at V and 2 bases at J; junction bases unmatched: 3. The CDR3 spans 13 residues. The CDR3 protein is CASSPGLAYEQYF. The CDR3 DNA follows: TGTGCCAGCAGCCCCGGACTAGCCTACGAGCAGTACTTC.

The chain joins TRBV24-1 to TRBJ2-3; 7 bases match TRBD1. The CDR3 is 14 residues long. V gave up 5 bases and J gave up 6 bases; unmatched junction bases: 7. Germline values: CDR1 KGHDR, CDR2 SFDVKD. CDR3 nucleotides: TGTGCCACCAGTGGGGACAGCCCCACGGATACGCAGTATTTT. Translating it yields CATSGDSPTDTQYF.

The J gene is TRBJ2-6, the V gene TRBV18, with a tentative D call TRBD1 (5 bases). There are 15 residues in the CDR3. The V gene lost 6 bases and the J gene lost 2 bases, with 11 bases spanning the gap. From germline, CDR1 is KGHSH and CDR2 LQKENI. CDR3 nucleotides: TGTGCCAGCTCGTCCCAGGGTCCTGGGGCCAACGTCCTGACTTTC. Protein: CASSSQGPGANVLTF.

The rearrangement uses TRBV10-1 and TRBJ1-3; no reliable D call. Germline CDR1 is WNHNN and CDR2 is SYGVQD (reference sequence). With 6 bases removed from V and 0 bases from J, the gap between germline ends came to 12 bases. The CDR3 contains 15 residues. The CDR3 DNA is TGCGCCAGCAGCCCCTCAACCGGCTCTGGAAACACCATATATTTT. Protein: CASSPSTGSGNTIYF.

The rearrangement links TRBV9 to TRBJ2-7, with 13 nucleotides matching TRBD2. The CDR3 consists of 15 residues. CDR1 and CDR2 (germline): SGDLS, YYNGEE. Trimming cost V 4 bases and J 7 bases; bases outside gene matches: 8. The CDR3 sequence is CASSPRTSGSGEQYF. As DNA, the CDR3 is TGTGCCAGCAGCCCCAGGACTAGCGGGAGTGGTGAGCAGTACTTC.

The chain recombines TRBV6-4 with TRBJ1-5; D ambiguous. Trimming took 2 bases from V and 0 from J, leaving 20 bases between them. The CDR3 has 19 amino acids. Per the germline V gene, CDR1 is MRHNA and CDR2 is SNTAGT. The CDR3 loop reads CASSDLPEREFGSNQPQHF. As DNA, the CDR3 is TGTGCCAGCAGTGACCTACCTGAGCGGGAATTTGGTAGCAATCAGCCCCAGCATTTT.

The rearrangement links TRBV13 to TRBJ2-2, with TRBD2 matching 10 bases. CDR1 is PRHDT, CDR2 FYEKMQ, per germline (reference sequence). CDR3 size: 17 residues. J lost 5 bases, V lost 0 bases, and 6 bases had no gene match. CDR3 DNA: TGTGCCAGCAGCTTAGGGATCCTAGCGGGAGAAACCGGGGAGCTGTTTTTT. Translated: CASSLGILAGETGELFF. Supplemented by reference TRBV13 and TRBJ2-2, the full variable domain reads AAGVIQSPRHLIKEKRETATLKCYPIPRHDTVYWYQQGPGQDPQFLISFYEKMQSDKGSIPDRFSAQQFSDYHSELNMSSLELGDSALYFCASSLGILAGETGELFFGEGSRLTVL.

J is TRBJ1-2 and V is TRBV12-3 or TRBV12-4; 7 nucleotides align to TRBD1. The V gene end was trimmed by 1 base and the J gene end by 8 bases; junction bases not matched to a gene: 4. This CDR3 has 13 amino acids. Written as DNA, the CDR3 is TGTGCCAGCAGTTTAGGACAGGGCTTCGGCTACACCTTC. It codes for CASSLGQGFGYTF.

This chain uses TRBV28 with TRBJ2-2; 9 bases line up with TRBD1. Trimming at V came to 6 bases and at J to 0 bases, leaving 5 bases not matched to a gene. The CDR3 contains 16 residues. From germline, CDR1 is MDHEN and CDR2 SYDVKM. The CDR3 sequence: CASRGQGTPNTGELFF. The CDR3 DNA reads as TGTGCCAGCAGGGGACAGGGAACGCCGAACACCGGGGAGCTGTTTTTT.

The chain couples TRBV2 to TRBJ2-3; 7 bases map to TRBD1. This CDR3 region has 13 residues. Looked up from germline, CDR1 is SNHLY and CDR2 is FYNNEI. V dropped 6 bases and J dropped 4; count of bases not matched to a gene: 4. The chain's CDR3 is CASRGDSPDTQYF. The CDR3 bases are TGTGCCAGCAGAGGGGACAGTCCAGATACGCAGTATTTT.

The chain has TRBV12-5 and TRBJ2-3; TRBD1 matches at 7 bases. Germline V gene sequence: CDR1 LGHNT, CDR2 FRNRAP. This CDR3 spans 15 amino acids. V was clipped by 6 bases and J by 3 bases; unmatched bases: 9. The CDR3 DNA reads TGTGCTAGTGGGACGGGGCAGGGGGATACAGATACGCAGTATTTT. Translated, it gives CASGTGQGDTDTQYF.

The chain has TRBV5-1 and TRBJ2-3; D not resolved. The CDR3 extends over 12 amino acids. V lost 3 bases to trimming and J lost 0 bases, with 2 bases between them. CDR1 is SGHRS and CDR2 is YFSETQ in the germline V gene. The CDR3 DNA reads TGCGCCAGCAGCTCTAGCACAGATACGCAGTATTTT. Translated, it gives CASSSSTDTQYF.

A single count supports this clone. This chain joins TRBV19 and TRBJ2-1; D gene unclear. Germline CDR1 is LNHDA and CDR2 is SQIVND (reference sequence). V gave up 4 bases and J gave up 0 bases, with 13 bases separating them. The CDR3 has 16 residues. As DNA, the CDR3 is TGTGCCAGTAGTAGGCTGGGCTCCAGCTCCTACAATGAGCAGTTCTTC. Its protein is CASSRLGSSSYNEQFF.

This clone showed up just once. V is TRBV6-5 and J is TRBJ1-3; possibly TRBD1 for D (6 bases). The germline V and J ends were trimmed by 7 bases and 2 bases, with 15 bases remaining between them. The germline V gene encodes CDR1 MNHEY and CDR2 SVGAGI. This CDR3 is 15 amino acids long. CDR3 nucleotide sequence: TGTGCCAGCACCGCTCCCGGGACAACTGGAAACACCATATATTTT. Its translation is CASTAPGTTGNTIYF.

The chain couples TRBV7-8 to TRBJ2-7; D is unresolved. The CDR3 is made up of 13 amino acids. Germline CDR1 SGHVS, CDR2 FQNEAQ. Between the trimmed V and J ends, which lost 0 bases and 5 bases, there was a span of 8 bases. The CDR3 loop reads CASSLARRDEQYF. The CDR3 region has the DNA TGTGCCAGCAGCTTAGCGAGGAGAGACGAGCAGTACTTC.

The J gene is TRBJ1-5, the V gene TRBV28; D not certain. Germline-derived CDR1 and CDR2 are MDHEN and SYDVKM. Trimming took off 3 bases at V and 8 bases at J, with 5 bases between the two ends. This CDR3 has 11 residues. The chain's CDR3 is CASSFLKPQHF. The DNA for the CDR3 is TGTGCCAGCAGTTTTCTTAAGCCCCAGCATTTT.

The chain couples TRBV7-3 to TRBJ2-3; 8 bases are a match to TRBD1. There are 16 residues in the CDR3. CDR1 SGHTA and CDR2 FQGTGA come from the germline V gene. Trimming at V came to 2 bases and at J to 6 bases, leaving 10 bases not matched to a gene. The CDR3 nucleotides read TGTGCCAGCAGCTTATTTTCTGGACAGGGAGCGGATACGCAGTATTTT. Residues: CASSLFSGQGADTQYF.

The chain employs TRBV28 and TRBJ1-2; possible D gene TRBD1, 6 bases. The CDR3 contains 15 residues. Germline loops: CDR1 MDHEN, CDR2 SYDVKM. Deletions cut 4 bases from V and 0 bases from J, with 12 bases between. CDR3 DNA sequence: TGTGCCAGCAGTTCTGACAGGCAACCTAACTATGGCTACACCTTC. It specifies CASSSDRQPNYGYTF.

The V call is TRBV11-2, the J call TRBJ1-4, with 8 bases lining up with TRBD1. With V trimmed by 2 bases and J by 4 bases, 3 bases remained unmatched. This CDR3 has 15 residues. Germline CDR1 SGHAT, CDR2 FQNNGV. For the CDR3, the DNA is TGTGCCAGCAGCTTAAGGACAGGGAATAATGAAAAACTGTTTTTT. This encodes CASSLRTGNNEKLFF.

This clone was picked up a small number of times. The V gene is TRBV19, the J gene TRBJ2-5; D is possibly TRBD2 (6 bases). The CDR3 sequence is 15 residues long. Germline values: CDR1 LNHDA, CDR2 SQIVND (reference sequence). The germline V and J ends were trimmed by 1 base and 0 bases, with 9 bases remaining between them. The CDR3 coding sequence is TGTGCCAGTAGTATAGTAGGAGGGGACCAAGAGACCCAGTACTTC. It translates to CASSIVGGDQETQYF. Full variable domain (outside the CDR3, taken from reference TRBV19 and TRBJ2-5): DGGITQSPKYLFRKEGQNVTLSCEQNLNHDAMYWYRQDPGQGLRLIYYSQIVNDFQKGDIAEGYSVSREKKESFPLTVTSAQKNPTAFYLCASSIVGGDQETQYFGPGTRLLVL.

The chain has TRBV13 and TRBJ2-2; the match to TRBD2 covers 8 bases. V lost 5 bases, J lost 7 bases, and 6 bases stayed unmatched. The germline CDR1 and CDR2 sequences are PRHDT and FYEKMQ (reference sequence). The length of the CDR3 is 14 residues. The CDR3 nucleotides read TGTGCCAGCAGCCAGCGGGAGCGGGGCGGGGAGCTGTTTTTT. This encodes CASSQRERGGELFF.

The rearrangement joins TRBV5-1 to TRBJ2-1, with TRBD2 matching over 13 bases. V lost 5 bases, J lost 7 bases, and 6 bases stayed unmatched. Germline lookup yields CDR1 SGHRS and CDR2 YFSETQ. This CDR3 spans 15 amino acids. Here the CDR3 DNA reads TGCGCCAGCAGAGTACTAGCGGGAGGGCCGAATGAGCAGTTCTTC. This sequence encodes CASRVLAGGPNEQFF.

V gene TRBV6-5 combines with J gene TRBJ1-1; D not resolved. This CDR3 contains 13 residues. V lost 10 bases, J lost 0 bases, and 12 bases lay in between. CDR1 is MNHEY and CDR2 is SVGAGI in the germline V gene. The CDR3 is CAIRRALNTEAFF. The CDR3 coding sequence is TGTGCCATTAGGAGGGCCCTGAACACTGAAGCTTTCTTT.

V usage is TRBV10-3 and J usage is TRBJ1-2, with D maybe TRBD1 (6 bases). Trimming took off 6 bases at V and 7 bases at J, with 15 bases between the two ends. CDR3 length: 13 amino acids. Germline V gene lookup returns CDR1 ENHRY and CDR2 SYGVKD. The CDR3: CAISSNRDGGYTF. CDR3 sequence (DNA): TGTGCCATCAGCTCGAACAGGGACGGTGGCTACACCTTC.